A selection of T cell receptor beta chains follows, all from one sample in a study of OX40 agonist ivuxolimab in advanced cancers. The data were produced by immunoSEQ multiplex PCR, yet TCRdb's version contains in-frame clones alone and is incomplete. The sample contains some 60,000 clones, about 85% of which appear only once. This specimen was CD4+ or CD8+ T cells sorted from blood, taken in a trial of the OX40 agonist ivuxolimab. These receptors were taken from an adult with an advanced solid tumor such as melanoma, head and neck, liver or kidney cancer. CDR3s include the opening cysteine and the closing phenylalanine or tryptophan. The order of the fields is V gene, J gene, D gene, CDR3 protein, CDR3 DNA. A D gene is named only where the DNA matches it firmly.

TRBV28	TRBJ2-7	-	CATRDSTLREQYF	TGTGCCACCCGGGACTCAACCCTACGAGAGCAGTACTTC
TRBV6-5	TRBJ2-7	TRBD1	CASSYSGQGAYEQYF	TGTGCCAGCAGTTACTCCGGACAGGGGGCCTACGAGCAGTACTTC
TRBV6-5	TRBJ2-5	-	CASSYGGGAGEETQYF	TGTGCCAGCAGTTACGGTGGGGGGGCCGGGGAGGAGACCCAGTACTTC
TRBV29-1	TRBJ2-2	TRBD1	CSGQGRNTGELFF	TGCAGCGGACAGGGGCGGAACACCGGGGAGCTGTTTTTT
TRBV25-1	TRBJ2-7	TRBD2	CASSELVGLAGRYEQYF	TGTGCCAGCAGTGAATTGGTGGGACTAGCGGGGCGTTACGAGCAGTACTTC
TRBV18	TRBJ2-7	-	CASSPRRLPYEQYF	TGTGCCAGCTCACCACGCAGGTTGCCCTACGAGCAGTACTTC
TRBV23-1	TRBJ2-3	TRBD2	CASSPPRGVAPDTQYF	TGCGCCAGCAGTCCGCCGCGGGGGGTAGCCCCGGATACGCAGTATTTT
TRBV19	TRBJ2-1	-	CASSRTGLASYNEQFF	TGTGCCAGTAGTCGAACAGGTTTGGCGAGCTACAATGAGCAGTTCTTC
TRBV27	TRBJ2-1	TRBD2	CASSSVAGGINEQFF	TGTGCCAGCAGTTCGGTAGCGGGAGGGATCAATGAGCAGTTCTTC
TRBV4-1	TRBJ1-1	TRBD1	CASSQGRQGDTEAFF	TGCGCCAGCAGCCAAGGTCGACAGGGCGATACTGAAGCTTTCTTT